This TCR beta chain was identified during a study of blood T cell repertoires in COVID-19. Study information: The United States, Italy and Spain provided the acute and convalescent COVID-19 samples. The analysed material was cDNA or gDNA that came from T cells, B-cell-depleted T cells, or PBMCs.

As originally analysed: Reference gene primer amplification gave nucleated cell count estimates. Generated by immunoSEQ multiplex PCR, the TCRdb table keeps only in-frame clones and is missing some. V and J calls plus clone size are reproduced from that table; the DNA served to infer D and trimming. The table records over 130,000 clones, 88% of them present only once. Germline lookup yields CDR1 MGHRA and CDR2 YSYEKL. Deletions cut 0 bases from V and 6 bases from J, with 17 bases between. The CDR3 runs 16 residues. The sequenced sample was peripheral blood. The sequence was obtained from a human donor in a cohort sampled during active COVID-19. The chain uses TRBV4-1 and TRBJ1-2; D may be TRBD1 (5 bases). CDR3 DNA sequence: TGCGCCAGCAGCCAAGAAACGCGCAGGGCGCAGAATGGCTACACCTTC. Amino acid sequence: CASSQETRRAQNGYTF.